The clone carrying this T cell receptor (beta chain) has ten or more counts. Its target is unknown. The sample originates from a study of T-cell memory formation after mild COVID-19. Study background: Clusters of TCRs were largely donor specific. Study-level findings and limits: Day 37-peaking second-wave clones had unconfirmed SARS-CoV-2 specificity.

Each CDR3 protein gets one entry after TCRdb re-called the 5' RACE reads with MiXCR. This sample yields roughly 29,000 distinct CDR3 sequences, of which less than 15% are seen a single time; roughly 15% belongs to the top ten. V lost 4 bases to trimming and J lost 4 bases; unmatched junction nucleotides: 3. This CDR3 is 15 amino acids long. Germline V gives CDR1 MRHNA, CDR2 SNTAGT. This chain connects TRBV6-4 to TRBJ2-3; 12 bases fit TRBD2. Sequences were obtained from PBMCs or a T cell subset sorted from them (not recorded which). The sequence derives from an adult woman who had mild COVID-19 (a few samples of this study predate the infection). Cell type and time point are not known. CDR3 in amino acids: CASSATSGGSDTQYF. The CDR3 DNA sequence: TGTGCCAGCAGTGCGACTAGCGGGGGATCAGATACGCAGTATTTT.